This T cell receptor (beta chain) stems from a study of blood T cell repertoires in COVID-19. As for the study in general: PBMCs, B-cell-depleted T cells, or T cells were the source of the cDNA or gDNA that made up the material.

Sequencing used immunoSEQ multiplex PCR; TCRdb keeps in-frame clones, though not all of them. The sample lists a few hundred thousand clones, more than 75% occurring once. Participant-given clinical history determined each cohort assignment. All exposed participants met a person with COVID-19 within 2 weeks before entering the study. V lost 3 bases to trimming and J lost 6 bases, with 21 bases between them. The germline CDR1 and CDR2 sequences are SGHNT and YYREEE (reference sequence). This CDR3 has 16 residues. Sequencing used PBMCs or T cells enriched from blood (not recorded which). V gene TRBV5-4 combines with J gene TRBJ1-1, with TRBD1 as a possible D gene (6 bases). This TCR was sampled from a woman aged 45-65 years who had been exposed to COVID-19. The CDR3 sequence: CASSSRRLGAQAEAFF. The CDR3 DNA reads TGTGCCAGCAGCTCCCGCAGGTTGGGGGCCCAAGCTGAAGCTTTCTTT.